This entry describes one T cell receptor beta chain. What it binds is unknown. The sample belongs to a study of CD8 T cells in ankylosing spondylitis. General study points: Reports of some motif variants in reactive arthritis synovial fluid and blood predate this one. Reportedly, disease-linked clones are significantly enriched in ankylosing spondylitis patients' matched synovial fluid. Roughly 8 highly homologous variants made up a TCR beta motif, and this motif appeared characteristic of ankylosing spondylitis blood.

For TCR beta, libraries came from quantitative 5'-RACE with molecular barcodes. One entry per CDR3 protein, called by TCRdb with MiXCR from the 5' RACE reads. This sample has roughly 150,000 distinct CDR3 sequences, with under 35% found just once. V lost 4 bases and J lost 8; bases outside the gene matches: 11. This CDR3 comprises 17 residues. The germline V gene has CDR1 LNHDA and CDR2 SQIVND (reference sequence). The TCR was taken from a male donor with ankylosing spondylitis. J is TRBJ1-6 and V is TRBV19; 10 bases align to TRBD1. The sequenced material came from synovial fluid, either unsorted or a sorted T cell fraction (not recorded which). Here the CDR3 reads CASSKGLAGTGDSPLHF. In DNA form, the CDR3 reads TGTGCCAGTAGTAAAGGATTGGCCGGGACAGGGGATTCACCCCTCCACTTT. Complete variable domain (other parts from reference TRBV19 and TRBJ1-6): DGGITQSPKYLFRKEGQNVTLSCEQNLNHDAMYWYRQDPGQGLRLIYYSQIVNDFQKGDIAEGYSVSREKKESFPLTVTSAQKNPTAFYLCASSKGLAGTGDSPLHFGNGTRLTVT.